This T cell receptor beta chain came from a study of resident and recirculating memory T cells in vitiligo. Study details: Each patient gave two lesional and two nonlesional epidermal shave biopsies, plus PBMCs.

The CDR3 totals 14 residues. V gave up 5 bases and J gave up 4 bases, with 14 bases separating them. In germline, CDR1 is MNHNS, CDR2 SASEGT. In the case of this clone: The target antigen is unknown.

Patients' lesions had not changed for the previous 6 months. No patient showed confetti depigmentation, a clinical sign of active disease. Study-level points and caveats: Non-conserved TCRs across sites and patients suggested distinct clones per lesion.

Profiling relied on immunoSEQ multiplex PCR, and the TCRdb table lists in-frame clones only, not all of them. Of 75,000 to 85,000 clones detected, 92% appear once; the ten largest clones hold approximately 4.7%. The chain is built from TRBV6-1 and TRBJ2-5, with TRBD2 as a possible D gene (6 bases). This TCR derives from a male donor with vitiligo. Sequencing was performed on blood. CDR3 loop: CASSLRRAGETQYF. The CDR3, as DNA: TGTGCCAGCAGTCTTAGGAGGGCCGGAGAGACCCAGTACTTC.